The rows below give T cell receptor beta chains drawn from one sample of a study of cytomegalovirus exposure and HLA in healthy donors. Some clones are missing from TCRdb's copy, which holds only in-frame ones; the method was immunoSEQ multiplex PCR. The sample comprises approximately 140,000 clones, around 79% of which are singletons, and 3% to 4% rests with the top ten. The sequenced sample was PBMCs. These receptors were obtained from a human donor in good health. The CDR3 runs from the conserved cysteine through the conserved F or W. D genes are given only for firm matches. The listing skips clone size in some rows; elsewhere it reads once, few, many or a size class.

d_call	v_call	cdr3_length	clone_size	j_call	cdr3_aa	cdr3_nt
.	TRBV30	18	.	TRBJ2-7	CAWSVLLDHLLASYEQYF	TGTGCCTGGAGTGTCCTACTAGACCACCTCCTGGCAAGCTACGAGCAGTACTTC
TRBD1	TRBV6-6	16	.	TRBJ1-2	CASSPDRVGSGYGYTF	TGTGCCAGCAGCCCGGACAGGGTGGGATCGGGCTATGGCTACACCTTC
TRBD2	TRBV19	15	.	TRBJ2-1	CASSRTSGGTNEQFF	TGTGCCAGTAGTAGGACTAGCGGGGGAACGAATGAGCAGTTCTTC
TRBD1	TRBV9	14	.	TRBJ1-6	CASGVGQSNSPLHF	TGTGCCAGCGGAGTGGGACAGAGTAATTCACCCCTCCACTTT
TRBD2	TRBV27	17	.	TRBJ2-2	CASTQDSGTSAAGELFF	TGTGCCAGCACTCAGGACTCCGGGACTAGCGCGGCCGGGGAGCTGTTTTTT
TRBD1	TRBV5-6	14	.	TRBJ2-7	CASSAGGQGYEQYF	TGTGCCAGTTCCGCGGGCGGACAGGGCTACGAGCAGTACTTC
TRBD1	TRBV5-4	16	.	TRBJ2-1	CASSFARGQGYNEQFF	TGTGCCAGCAGTTTTGCCAGGGGGCAAGGATACAATGAGCAGTTCTTC
TRBD2	TRBV5-6	16	.	TRBJ2-1	CASSSARGGAYNEQLF	TGTGCCAGCAGTTCCGCACGCGGGGGGGCCTACAATGAGCAGCTCTTC
.	TRBV6-5	14	.	TRBJ2-1	CASLRQGLNNEQFF	TGTGCCAGCCTTAGACAGGGACTTAACAATGAGCAGTTCTTC
.	TRBV4-1	14	.	TRBJ2-7	CASSQVAPAYEQYF	TGCGCCAGCAGCCAAGTTGCGCCCGCCTACGAGCAGTACTTC
.	TRBV13	15	few	TRBJ1-2	CASSLGAYNFYGYTF	TGTGCCAGCAGCTTAGGCGCGTATAACTTCTATGGCTACACCTTC
.	TRBV28	13	few	TRBJ2-5	CASRQGGQETQYF	TGTGCCAGCAGGCAGGGGGGCCAAGAGACCCAGTACTTC
.	TRBV10-3	14	.	TRBJ2-7	CAISLSRQTYEQYF	TGTGCCATCAGTCTCTCCCGACAGACCTACGAGCAGTACTTC
TRBD2	TRBV29-1	16	.	TRBJ2-1	CSVEGVETSIYNEQFF	TGCAGCGTTGAGGGCGTTGAGACTAGCATCTACAATGAGCAGTTCTTC
.	TRBV9	11	.	TRBJ1-1	CASTSYPGAFF	TGTGCCAGCACGTCCTACCCCGGGGCTTTCTTT
TRBD1	TRBV6-1	15	.	TRBJ2-1	CASSLSGQGDNEQFF	TGTGCCAGCTCTCTATCGGGACAGGGGGACAATGAGCAGTTCTTC
.	TRBV11-2	14	.	TRBJ2-3	CASSSPSSADTQYF	TGTGCCAGCAGCTCACCTTCTAGTGCAGATACGCAGTATTTT
TRBD1	TRBV4-3	14	.	TRBJ2-1	CASSQRQGYNEQFF	TGCGCCAGCAGCCAGAGACAGGGATACAATGAGCAGTTCTTC
.	TRBV6-5	15	.	TRBJ2-3	CASSSPFQGTDTQYF	TGTGCCAGCAGTTCCCCTTTCCAGGGGACAGATACGCAGTATTTT
TRBD2	TRBV25-1	16	.	TRBJ2-3	CASSIGRGGLIDTQYF	TGTGCCAGCAGTATCGGGCGGGGGGGCCTTATAGATACGCAGTATTTT
.	TRBV9	15	.	TRBJ2-5	CASSVGTGGLETQYF	TGTGCCAGCAGCGTAGGGACCGGGGGGCTTGAGACCCAGTACTTC
.	TRBV28	13	.	TRBJ2-7	CASRPGWGYEQYF	TGTGCCAGCAGACCAGGGTGGGGCTACGAGCAGTACTTC
.	TRBV13	16	.	TRBJ2-3	CASSFLSVLGQNTQYF	TGTGCCAGCAGCTTTCTTTCCGTTCTTGGACAAAATACGCAGTATTTT
TRBD1	TRBV7-2	14	.	TRBJ1-1	CASSALPGQTIAFF	TGTGCCAGCAGCGCCCTTCCGGGACAGACGATAGCTTTCTTT
TRBD1	TRBV19	16	once	TRBJ1-1	CEEGQGCRGWRTEAFF	TGTGAGGAAGGGCAAGGCTGCAGGGGGTGGAGGACTGAAGCTTTCTTT
.	TRBV15	16	.	TRBJ1-5	CATSRGKDRGNQPQHF	TGTGCCACCAGCCGAGGAAAGGACAGAGGCAATCAGCCCCAGCATTTT
TRBD1	TRBV2	14	.	TRBJ2-2	CASSETGVTGELFF	TGTGCCAGCAGTGAGACAGGGGTTACCGGGGAGCTGTTTTTT
TRBD1	TRBV5-6	16	.	TRBJ2-3	CASRAVDRHHTDTQYF	TGTGCCAGCAGAGCGGTGGACAGGCACCACACAGATACGCAGTATTTT
TRBD2	TRBV7-3	13	.	TRBJ2-5	CASSFTGGETQYF	TGTGCCAGCAGCTTTACGGGAGGGGAGACCCAGTACTTC
.	TRBV14	15	.	TRBJ2-3	CASSPPDSSTDTQYF	TGTGCCAGCAGCCCCCCGGACAGTAGCACAGATACGCAGTATTTT
.	TRBV4-3	13	few	TRBJ1-1	CASSQHQGTEAFF	TGCGCCAGCAGCCAACATCAGGGCACTGAAGCTTTCTTT
TRBD2	TRBV15	16	.	TRBJ2-1	CATSTLAGGSYNEQFF	TGTGCCACCAGCACCCTAGCGGGAGGTTCCTACAATGAGCAGTTCTTC
.	TRBV7-9	17	.	TRBJ2-1	CASSDSSGGGTDNEQFF	TGTGCCAGCAGCGATTCCAGCGGCGGAGGGACCGACAATGAGCAGTTCTTC
.	TRBV5-4	15	.	TRBJ2-2	CASSLPQGGTGELFF	TGTGCCAGCAGCCTACCACAGGGTGGGACCGGGGAGCTGTTTTTT
TRBD2	TRBV5-1	15	.	TRBJ2-3	CASSLGIAGSDTQYF	TGCGCCAGCAGCTTGGGAATAGCGGGATCAGATACGCAGTATTTT
.	TRBV16	15	.	TRBJ2-4	CASSQSALAKNIQYF	TGTGCCAGCAGCCAATCGGCCTTAGCCAAAAACATTCAGTACTTC
TRBD2	TRBV5-1	14	.	TRBJ2-5	CASSHQRGKETQYF	TGCGCCAGCAGCCACCAGCGGGGGAAAGAGACCCAGTACTTC
.	TRBV2	14	.	TRBJ2-3	CASSPAGVTDTQYF	TGTGCCAGCAGTCCAGCCGGAGTCACAGATACGCAGTATTTT
.	TRBV2	15	.	TRBJ2-3	CASILIAPSTDTQYF	TGTGCCAGCATCCTAATAGCGCCTAGCACAGATACGCAGTATTTT
TRBD1	TRBV5-6	19	once	TRBJ2-7	CASSLVGALQGGDLNEQYF	TGTGCCAGCAGCTTGGTTGGGGCTTTACAGGGGGGTGACCTCAACGAGCAGTACTTC
TRBD1	TRBV5-1	16	.	TRBJ2-7	CASSLDPGQLIYEQYF	TGCGCCAGCAGCTTGGATCCGGGACAGCTTATCTACGAGCAGTACTTC
TRBD2	TRBV2	21	few	TRBJ2-6	CASSERRGREGISSGANVLTF	TGTGCCAGCAGTGAAAGGCGGGGGAGGGAGGGTATCAGCTCTGGGGCCAACGTCCTGACTTTC